This T cell receptor (beta chain) was documented in a study of blood T cell repertoires in COVID-19. Generated by immunoSEQ multiplex PCR, the TCRdb table keeps only in-frame clones and is missing some. The table includes about 350,000 clones, 89% detected once. Seattle-derived patients entered the study during active infection and were followed longitudinally. The CDR3 covers 14 residues. V gave up 0 bases and J gave up 0 bases, with 5 bases separating them. Germline V CDR1 and CDR2: SGHAT, FQNNGV. Sequenced: peripheral blood. The source is an older woman with COVID-19, enrolled during active disease. The chain recombines TRBV11-2 with TRBJ1-2; D remains ambiguous. The CDR3 DNA is TGTGCCAGCAGCTTAGATCTACCTAACTATGGCTACACCTTC. Translation gives CASSLDLPNYGYTF.